These 21 T cell receptor beta chains share one sample of origin, sequenced in a study of cytomegalovirus exposure and HLA in healthy donors (dated by TCRdb to the late 2010s). The library came from the immunoSEQ multiplex PCR assay. For the multiplex PCR, a mixture combining 60 forward primers for TCR Vbeta segments and 13 reverse primers for TCR Jbeta segments was used. This immuneACCESS table, as held by TCRdb, lists in-frame sequences with V and J called but not all clones. Of the missing ones, under half trace to an unresolved V gene in checked studies; the others have no known cause. The sample table records about 270,000 clones; under 80% of these occur just once. Around 2% of the sample is in the top ten clones. The material sequenced was PBMCs. These receptors were collected from a female donor in good health and CMV-seronegative.

The J gene is TRBJ2-1, the V gene TRBV6-4; 9 positions match TRBD2. CDR3 size: 16 residues. CDR1 and CDR2 from the germline V gene are MRHNA and SNTAGT. The trim removed 5 bases at V and 9 bases at J, leaving 14 bases unmatched. The DNA of the CDR3 is TGTGCCAGCAGTCCCCTTGCGGGAGGGTCACGGGGTGAGCAGTTCTTC. As protein: CASSPLAGGSRGEQFF.

The chain links TRBV5-4 to TRBJ2-5, with 7 bases aligning to TRBD1. V trimming: 0 bases; J trimming: 5 bases; junction bases outside the gene matches: 7. Germline CDR1 reads SGHNT; CDR2 reads YYREEE (reference sequence). CDR3 size: 15 residues. The CDR3 DNA sequence: TGTGCCAGCAGCTTGGACCGAGACAGGGTCGAGACCCAGTACTTC. The encoded protein is CASSLDRDRVETQYF.

This clone appeared once. CDR3 coding DNA: TGTGCCAGCAGCTTAGCAGGGAGGCCCTACGAGCAGTACTTC. Protein product: CASSLAGRPYEQYF. The chain employs TRBV11-2 and TRBJ2-7, with D perhaps matching TRBD2 (6 bases). Trimming took 1 base from V and 2 from J, leaving 9 bases between them. Germline V gives CDR1 SGHAT, CDR2 FQNNGV. The CDR3 runs to 14 residues.

This sequence joins TRBV6-1 and TRBJ1-1; tentative D call: TRBD1 (5 bases). CDR3 size: 14 residues. CDR1 MNHNS and CDR2 SASEGT come from the germline V gene. Trimming stripped 3 bases from V and 3 bases from J, with 11 bases between. The chain's CDR3 is CASSEQGPYTEAFF. The CDR3 coding sequence is TGTGCCAGCAGTGAGCAGGGCCCCTACACTGAAGCTTTCTTT.

This clone was picked up a small number of times. J is TRBJ2-5 and V is TRBV21-1; the D call in the table, TRBD2, was not verified against the DNA. TRBV21-1 is recorded as a pseudogene. This CDR3 has 16 amino acids. CDR3 sequence: CASSKERVRGAKTQYF. CDR3 nucleotides: TGTGCCAGCAGCAAAGAGCGCGTCCGGGGGGCAAAGACCCAGTACTTC.

J is TRBJ1-1 and V is TRBV28, with a possible D match to TRBD1 (6 bases). The V end was cut by 3 bases, the J end by 1 base, with 9 bases between. The CDR3 sequence is 14 residues long. Germline V lookup: CDR1 MDHEN, CDR2 SYDVKM. CDR3 DNA: TGTGCCAGCAGTTTGGACAGAGCGAACACTGAAGCTTTCTTT. Translating gives CASSLDRANTEAFF.

The genes are TRBV5-1 and TRBJ1-2; D is undetermined. The CDR3 totals 12 residues. Between the trimmed V and J ends, which lost 1 base and 5 bases, there was a span of 6 bases. The germline V gene has CDR1 SGHRS and CDR2 YFSETQ. Here the CDR3 reads CASSLSRYGYTF. The CDR3 DNA sequence: TGCGCCAGCAGCTTGAGTCGGTATGGCTACACCTTC.

This chain links TRBV15 with TRBJ2-1; 10 bases map to TRBD2. The germline gives CDR1 LNHNV, CDR2 YYDKDF (reference sequence). This CDR3 has 15 amino acids. Germline trimming cut 0 bases from V and 7 bases from J; bases unmatched to any gene: 3. The CDR3 sequence: CATSRDPSGSNEQFF. For the CDR3, the DNA is TGTGCCACCAGCAGAGATCCTAGCGGGAGTAATGAGCAGTTCTTC. Full variable domain (outside the CDR3, taken from reference TRBV15 and TRBJ2-1): DAMVIQNPRYQVTQFGKPVTLSCSQTLNHNVMYWYQQKSSQAPKLLFHYYDKDFNNEADTPDNFQSRRPNTSFCFLDIRSPGLGDTAMYLCATSRDPSGSNEQFFGPGTRLTVL.

With respect to this clone: In this CDR3 the conserved last residue, phenylalanine or tryptophan, is missing, so a read error is likely. V and J are TRBV29-1 and TRBJ1-2; TRBD1 matches 8 bases. From germline, CDR1 is SQVTM and CDR2 ANQGSEA. The CDR3 totals 12 residues. V gave up 7 bases and J gave up 7 bases; unmatched junction bases: 8. CDR3 DNA: TGCAGCGCCTCCGCAGACAGGGGTGGCTACACCCTC. This sequence encodes CSASADRGGYTL.

This clone showed up just a few times. This chain joins TRBV7-2 and TRBJ2-7; D may be TRBD2 (6 bases). This CDR3 spans 13 amino acids. CDR1 and CDR2 (germline): SGHTA, FQGNSA. Trimming removed 2 bases at V and 2 bases at J, with 7 bases between. The CDR3 coding sequence is TGTGCCAGCAGCTTACGGGGGACCTACGAGCAGTACTTC. Translated, it gives CASSLRGTYEQYF.

This chain connects TRBV5-1 to TRBJ2-1; 9 bases are shared with TRBD2. The CDR3 totals 14 residues. Germline values: CDR1 SGHRS, CDR2 YFSETQ. The CDR3: CAAGGGDSYNEQFF. As DNA, the CDR3 is TGCGCTGCGGGCGGGGGGGATTCCTACAATGAGCAGTTCTTC. The full variable domain, in which reference TRBV5-1 and TRBJ2-1 provide the parts outside the CDR3, is KAGVTQTPRYLIKTRGQQVTLSCSPISGHRSVSWYQQTPGQGLQFLFEYFSETQRNKGNFPGRFSGRQFSNSRSEMNVSTLELGDSALYLCAAGGGDSYNEQFFGPGTRLTVL.

The gene calls are TRBV7-8 and TRBJ2-5; D might be TRBD1 (5 bases). The J call may be faulty, since TRBJ2-7 better matches the DNA end. Germline CDR1 is SGHVS and CDR2 is FQNEAQ. CDR3 size: 13 residues. The CDR3 DNA is TGTGCCAGCAGCTTACAGGGCTACTACGAGCAGTACTTC. Protein product: CASSLQGYYEQYF.

The rearrangement joins TRBV5-5 to TRBJ2-6; D is unclear. CDR3 length: 15 amino acids. The germline V and J ends were trimmed by 4 bases and 1 base, with 9 bases remaining between them. Per the germline V gene, CDR1 is SGHKS and CDR2 is YYEKEE (reference sequence). The CDR3 spells CASSGLESGANVLTF. In nucleotides, the CDR3 is TGTGCCAGCAGCGGCTTGGAGTCTGGGGCCAACGTCCTGACTTTC.

V is TRBV11-2 and J is TRBJ2-5, with a weak D call TRBD1 (5 bases). V lost 5 bases to trimming and J lost 2 bases, with 12 bases between them. The germline V gene encodes CDR1 SGHAT and CDR2 FQNNGV. This CDR3 has 14 residues. The CDR3 nucleotides are TGTGCCAGCAGCCAGGGTGGGCGGCAAGAGACCCAGTACTTC. Amino acid sequence: CASSQGGRQETQYF.

The chain is built from TRBV6-5 and TRBJ2-3; D is perhaps TRBD2 (6 bases). Germline CDR1 and CDR2: MNHEY and SVGAGI. The CDR3 contains 13 residues. V lost 6 bases and J 5 bases, leaving 12 bases between the germline ends. The chain's CDR3 is CASRRDSQDTQYF. CDR3 bases: TGTGCCAGCAGACGGGACTCCCAAGATACGCAGTATTTT.

V gene TRBV28 combines with J gene TRBJ1-1, with TRBD1 matching over 7 bases. Germline V gene data show CDR1 as MDHEN and CDR2 as SYDVKM. The CDR3 has 12 amino acids. The CDR3 region has the DNA TGTGCATCAGGGGGTTTGAACACTGAAGCTTTCTTT. Encoded protein: CASGGLNTEAFF.

The CDR3 region is CASSSGTRFSEQYF. The CDR3 DNA is TGTGCCAGCAGTTCCGGGACTAGATTCTCCGAGCAGTACTTC. J is TRBJ2-7 and V is TRBV28; 8 bases match TRBD2. Trimming cost V 4 bases and J 6 bases; bases outside gene matches: 8. CDR3 length: 14 amino acids. Germline loops: CDR1 MDHEN, CDR2 SYDVKM. Looking up the rest from reference TRBV28 and TRBJ2-7 gives the full variable domain: DVKVTQSSRYLVKRTGEKVFLECVQDMDHENMFWYRQDPGLGLRLIYFSYDVKMKEKGDIPEGYSVSREKKERFSLILESASTNQTSMYLCASSSGTRFSEQYFGPGTRLTVT.

CDR3 in DNA: TGCGCCAGCAGCCGCTTGGGACTGAGCTCCTACGAGCAGTACTTC. Translated, it gives CASSRLGLSSYEQYF. The V call is TRBV4-1, the J call TRBJ2-7; possible D gene TRBD2, 6 bases. Germline V gene data show CDR1 as MGHRA and CDR2 as YSYEKL. The CDR3 runs 15 residues. Trimming pared 4 bases from V and 0 bases from J, leaving 13 bases between.

The rearrangement joins TRBV2 to TRBJ2-7, with D possibly TRBD1 on 5 matching bases. Trimming took 2 bases from V and 2 from J, leaving 10 bases between them. The length of the CDR3 is 14 residues. Germline CDR1 reads SNHLY; CDR2 reads FYNNEI. CDR3 residues: CASSEQTATYEQYF. In nucleotides, the CDR3 is TGTGCCAGCAGTGAACAGACAGCTACCTACGAGCAGTACTTC.

The CDR3, as DNA: TGTGCCAGCAGCTTTATCGCAGTAACTAATGAAAAACTGTTTTTT. As protein: CASSFIAVTNEKLFF. This chain connects TRBV11-2 to TRBJ1-4, with unresolved D. Deletions cut 3 bases from V and 1 base from J, with 9 bases between. There are 15 residues in the CDR3. Per germline, CDR1 SGHAT and CDR2 FQNNGV.

This chain uses TRBV10-3 with TRBJ2-7, with TRBD2 matching 7 bases. V shed 4 bases, J shed 5 bases, and the junction held 5 bases outside the gene matches. This CDR3 is built from 13 residues. Germline V gene lookup returns CDR1 ENHRY and CDR2 SYGVKD. In DNA form, the CDR3 reads TGTGCCATCAGTGTCGGGAGGTTGAACGAGCAGTACTTC. This gives the protein CAISVGRLNEQYF.